The next 12 T cell receptor beta chains were all read from a single sample in a study of T cell responses to AZD1222 COVID-19 vaccine. Only in-frame clones appear in the TCRdb table, and some are missing; sequencing was by immunoSEQ multiplex PCR. Of some 90,000 clones in the sample, 89% were seen once. Source: peripheral blood, taken on day 0 of AZD1222 vaccination. These receptors all come from an adult in good health.

J is TRBJ1-2 and V is TRBV24-1, with D possibly matching TRBD1 (6 bases). Germline CDR1 and CDR2: KGHDR and SFDVKD. The CDR3 is made up of 12 amino acids. The germline V and J ends were trimmed by 8 bases and 8 bases, with 14 bases remaining between them. DNA of the CDR3: TGTGCCACCACCACCGGACAGAACGGCTACACCTTC. Its protein is CATTTGQNGYTF.

This clone has more than one count but fewer than ten. The rearrangement links TRBV5-8 to TRBJ1-1; D is unclear. The CDR3 runs 15 residues. Germline-derived CDR1 and CDR2 are SGHTS and YDEGEE. V lost 2 bases to trimming and J lost 6 bases, with 17 bases between them. The chain's CDR3 is CASSFMSLRSPEAFF. The CDR3 bases are TGTGCCAGCAGCTTTATGTCGCTAAGGAGCCCTGAAGCTTTCTTT.

The rearrangement uses TRBV29-1 and TRBJ1-1; TRBD1 might be the D (5 bases). Germline values: CDR1 SQVTM, CDR2 ANQGSEA. V lost 5 bases, J lost 1 base, and 14 bases lay in between. The CDR3 is made up of 14 amino acids. The CDR3 spells CSVPRDSWNTEAFF. Here the CDR3 DNA reads TGCAGCGTTCCCCGCGACAGCTGGAACACTGAAGCTTTCTTT.

The chain uses TRBV10-3 and TRBJ2-7; D not resolved. The V and J ends lost 8 bases and 2 bases respectively, with 19 bases between them. CDR1 and CDR2 from the germline V gene are ENHRY and SYGVKD. The CDR3 is 15 amino acids. The DNA of the CDR3 is TGTGCCATCGAAGCCGAGCAGACCCCTCCCTACGAGCAGTACTTC. It encodes CAIEAEQTPPYEQYF.

The J gene is TRBJ2-1, the V gene TRBV3-1 (or the pseudogene TRBV3-2); 10 positions agree with TRBD2. Germline lookup yields CDR1 LGHDT and CDR2 YNNKEL (reference sequence). This CDR3 is 15 amino acids long. The V gene end was trimmed by 1 base and the J gene end by 8 bases; junction bases not matched to a gene: 5. The CDR3 protein is CASSQGVGTSDEQFF. CDR3 nucleotides: TGTGCCAGCAGCCAAGGAGTCGGGACTAGCGATGAGCAGTTCTTC.

The J gene is TRBJ2-1, the V gene TRBV6-6; TRBD1 is a possible D gene (6 bases). V was pared by 10 bases and J by 8 bases, with 27 bases between. This CDR3 has 16 residues. Germline CDR1 MNHNY, CDR2 SVGAGI (reference sequence). The CDR3 region is CATVGAQLSLMDEQFF. Written as DNA, the CDR3 is TGTGCCACTGTGGGGGCCCAGTTGAGTTTGATGGATGAGCAGTTCTTC.

This rearrangement joins TRBV5-6 to TRBJ2-1; D is unresolved. CDR3 size: 14 residues. Germline assignment: CDR1 SGHDT and CDR2 YYEEEE. V shed 3 bases and J shed 5 bases, with 12 bases lying between them. The CDR3 sequence is CASSWGNAHNEQFF. CDR3 nucleotide sequence: TGTGCCAGCAGCTGGGGTAATGCCCACAATGAGCAGTTCTTC.

J is TRBJ2-3 and V is TRBV4-3; D remains unclear. The germline V and J ends were trimmed by 0 bases and 5 bases, with 9 bases remaining between them. This CDR3 has 14 residues. Per germline, CDR1 LGHNA and CDR2 YSLEER. The CDR3 protein is CASSQDGIGDTQYF. The DNA for the CDR3 is TGCGCCAGCAGCCAAGATGGGATTGGAGATACGCAGTATTTT.

The V and J genes are TRBV27 and TRBJ1-2; 10 bases are shared with TRBD1. V dropped 4 bases and J dropped 0; count of bases not matched to a gene: 5. The CDR3 spans 16 residues. CDR1 and CDR2 (germline): MNHEY, SMNVEV (reference sequence). The chain's CDR3 is CASSSGQGRSNYGYTF. The CDR3 DNA is TGTGCCAGCAGTTCGGGACAGGGGAGATCTAACTATGGCTACACCTTC.

This chain connects TRBV18 to TRBJ1-3; weak D call: TRBD1 (6 bases). Germline CDR1 and CDR2: KGHSH and LQKENI. The CDR3 is made up of 14 amino acids. The ends were cut back, 3 bases at V and 2 bases at J, with 8 bases in the middle. CDR3 DNA: TGTGCCAGCTCACCGGGACAAGCTGGAAACACCATATATTTT. Its protein is CASSPGQAGNTIYF.

The chain recombines TRBV7-2 with TRBJ2-7; maybe TRBD2 (6 bases). The CDR3 spans 15 residues. V was pared by 3 bases and J by 7 bases, with 19 bases between. Germline V CDR1 and CDR2: SGHTA, FQGNSA. Written as DNA, the CDR3 is TGTGCCAGCAGCTTTATGGCGGGATCTATTGGTGAGCAGTACTTC. It specifies CASSFMAGSIGEQYF.

There are a few counts of this clone. The rearrangement uses TRBV3-1 (or the pseudogene TRBV3-2) and TRBJ1-2, with TRBD1 matching over 8 bases. Trimming at V came to 0 bases and at J to 8 bases, leaving 8 bases not matched to a gene. Germline CDR1 and CDR2: LGHDT and YNNKEL (reference sequence). There are 15 residues in the CDR3. CDR3 in amino acids: CASSQDENRGYGYTF. The CDR3 DNA is TGTGCCAGCAGCCAAGATGAAAACAGGGGGTACGGCTACACCTTC.